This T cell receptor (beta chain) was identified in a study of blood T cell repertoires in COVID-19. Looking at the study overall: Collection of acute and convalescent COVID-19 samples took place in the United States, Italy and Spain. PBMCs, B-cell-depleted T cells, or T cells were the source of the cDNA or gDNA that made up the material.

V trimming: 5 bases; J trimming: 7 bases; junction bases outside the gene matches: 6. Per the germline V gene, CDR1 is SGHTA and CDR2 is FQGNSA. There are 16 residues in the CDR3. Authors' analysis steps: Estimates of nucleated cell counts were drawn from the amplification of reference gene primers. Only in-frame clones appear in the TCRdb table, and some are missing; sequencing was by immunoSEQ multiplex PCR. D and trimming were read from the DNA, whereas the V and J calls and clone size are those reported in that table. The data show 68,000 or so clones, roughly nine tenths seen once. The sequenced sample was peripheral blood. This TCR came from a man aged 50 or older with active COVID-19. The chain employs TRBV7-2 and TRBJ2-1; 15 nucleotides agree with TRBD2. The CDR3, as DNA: TGTGCCAGCAGCCTAGGACTAGCGGGGGGGATTAATGAGCAGTTCTTC. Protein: CASSLGLAGGINEQFF.